The TCR beta chain described here comes from a study of T cells after posttransplantation cyclophosphamide. Libraries were prepared by immunoSEQ multiplex PCR; TCRdb keeps only in-frame clonotypes and omits some of them. The table lists about 30,000 clones, no singletons, with around 3% in the top ten. Germline values: CDR1 SGHTA, CDR2 FQGNSA. The CDR3 is made up of 13 amino acids. V gave up 1 base and J gave up 11 bases, with 9 bases separating them. This TCR came from a woman aged 55 to 70 in good health, CMV-negative, and a related stem cell transplant donor. J is TRBJ1-6 and V is TRBV7-2; D call uncertain. Sequencing was done on a sample of PBMCs. CDR3 coding DNA: TGTGCCAGCAGCTTAGAGCCAGGAACACCCCTCCACTTT. It encodes CASSLEPGTPLHF.